This entry lists 14 T cell receptor beta chains sequenced from one sample in a study of T cells and Merkel cell carcinoma outcomes (dated by TCRdb to 2020 to 2021). The library was obtained by the immunoSEQ multiplex PCR assay. Held by TCRdb, this immuneACCESS table contains in-frame sequences only and omits some clones. Under half of the omission traces to an unresolved V gene where checked; the cause of the rest is unknown. This sample gives about 3,000 clones in total; around 95% of them show up just once. Approximately 2% of the sample lies in the top ten. Sequenced input: tumor tissue from Merkel cell carcinoma. These receptors originate from a human donor with Merkel cell carcinoma.

The V call is TRBV11-2, the J call TRBJ1-1; 8 nucleotides agree with TRBD1. V lost 8 bases and J lost 5; bases outside the gene matches: 7. This CDR3 has 13 residues. CDR1 is SGHAT, CDR2 FQNNGV, per germline. CDR3 bases: TGTGCCAGCGGACAGGGAGGTAAAACTGAAGCTTTCTTT. The encoded protein is CASGQGGKTEAFF.

The chain uses TRBV6-1 and TRBJ1-1, with TRBD1 as a possible D gene (5 bases). Trimming cost V 7 bases and J 10 bases, with 19 bases left between them. CDR1 and CDR2 from the germline V gene are MNHNS and SASEGT. The CDR3 covers 13 residues. The CDR3 loop reads CASKDRGGDVAFF. The CDR3 nucleotides read TGTGCCAGCAAGGACCGGGGCGGTGACGTAGCTTTCTTT.

This clone was counted only a few times. The chain couples TRBV9 to TRBJ2-3; D is possibly TRBD2 (7 bases). The CDR3 sequence is 17 residues long. CDR1 SGDLS and CDR2 YYNGEE come from the germline V gene. Trimming took off 3 bases at V and 5 bases at J, with 22 bases between the two ends. The DNA for the CDR3 is TGTGCCAGCAGCGATCTAACGGGGGGACAAGGTGGAGATACGCAGTATTTT. The encoded protein is CASSDLTGGQGGDTQYF.

J is TRBJ2-5 and V is TRBV9; the match to TRBD2 covers 9 bases. Germline CDR1 is SGDLS and CDR2 is YYNGEE. The CDR3 length is 16 residues. Trimming at V came to 0 bases and at J to 0 bases, leaving 3 bases not matched to a gene. The CDR3 DNA is TGTGCCAGCAGCGTAGCAGCGGGGGGTCACCAAGAGACCCAGTACTTC. Protein sequence: CASSVAAGGHQETQYF.

This chain connects TRBV4-3 to TRBJ2-7; D may be TRBD1 (6 bases). This CDR3 has 17 residues. Deletions cut 3 bases from V and 7 bases from J, with 25 bases between. Germline V gene data show CDR1 as LGHNA and CDR2 as YSLEER. In DNA, the CDR3 is TGCGCCAGCAGCCAGGCACAAACAGGGTTTGGTGTTCGGGAGCAGTACTTC. It translates to CASSQAQTGFGVREQYF.

V gene TRBV2 combines with J gene TRBJ2-7, with D perhaps matching TRBD2 (5 bases). Germline CDR1 SNHLY, CDR2 FYNNEI. This CDR3 is 14 amino acids long. Trimming shortened V by 6 bases and J by 3 bases, and 15 bases separated the two germline ends. The CDR3 DNA follows: TGTGCCAGCAGAGCGAGCGGCCCGATCTACGAGCAGTACTTC. Protein sequence: CASRASGPIYEQYF.

The chain joins TRBV6-1 to TRBJ2-2; a possible D gene is TRBD2 (6 bases). V lost 10 bases and J lost 4, with 10 bases in between. The CDR3 has 12 residues. Germline V gene lookup returns CDR1 MNHNS and CDR2 SASEGT. The CDR3: CATTSFTGELFF. The CDR3 region has the DNA TGTGCCACCACTAGCTTCACCGGGGAGCTGTTTTTT.

The chain uses TRBV28 and TRBJ1-1; D not certain. Per the germline V gene, CDR1 is MDHEN and CDR2 is SYDVKM. The CDR3 consists of 18 residues. V lost 8 bases, J lost 7 bases, and 32 bases lay in between. The CDR3 DNA follows: TGTGCCAGCCGACAATTCTTTCTCCAGGCGGTCGAAAGTGGTGAAGCTTTCTTT. Amino acid sequence: CASRQFFLQAVESGEAFF.

The chain is built from TRBV18 and TRBJ1-1; tentative D call: TRBD1 (5 bases). This CDR3 has 14 amino acids. CDR1 and CDR2 from the germline V gene are KGHSH and LQKENI. V was cut by 1 base and J by 1 base, with 7 bases left in between. CDR3 nucleotide sequence: TGTGCCAGCTCACCACGGGGCCGGAACACTGAAGCTTTCTTT. This translates into CASSPRGRNTEAFF. Looking up the rest from reference TRBV18 and TRBJ1-1 gives the full variable domain: NAGVMQNPRHLVRRRGQEARLRCSPMKGHSHVYWYRQLPEEGLKFMVYLQKENIIDESGMPKERFSAEFPKEGPSILRIQQVVRGDSAAYFCASSPRGRNTEAFFGQGTRLTVV.

The CDR3 loop is CASSLSYFGEKLFF. CDR3 DNA sequence: TGTGCCAGCAGCTTATCGTATTTCGGTGAAAAACTGTTTTTT. The chain combines TRBV7-9 with TRBJ1-4; no reliable D call. Germline CDR1 and CDR2: SEHNR and FQNEAQ (reference sequence). The length of the CDR3 is 14 residues. Trimming pared 2 bases from V and 7 bases from J, leaving 11 bases between. Drawing the rest from reference TRBV7-9 and TRBJ1-4, the complete variable domain is DTGVSQNPRHKITKRGQNVTFRCDPISEHNRLYWYRQTLGQGPEFLTYFQNEAQLEKSRLLSDRFSAERPKGSFSTLEIQRTEQGDSAMYLCASSLSYFGEKLFFGSGTQLSVL.

The rearrangement joins TRBV14 to TRBJ2-3, with 7 positions matching TRBD1. V gave up 4 bases and J gave up 2 bases; unmatched junction bases: 6. Germline V gene data show CDR1 as SGHDN and CDR2 as FVKESK. The CDR3 is 15 amino acids. CDR3 sequence: CASSPPGQLTDTQYF. The CDR3 region has the DNA TGTGCCAGCAGCCCCCCGGGACAGCTCACAGATACGCAGTATTTT.

This chain uses TRBV14 with TRBJ2-2; no definite D call. The V end was cut by 1 base, the J end by 6 bases, with 12 bases between. Per germline, CDR1 SGHDN and CDR2 FVKESK. The CDR3 runs 15 residues. The CDR3 loop is CASSQAPPLSGELFF. In nucleotides, the CDR3 is TGTGCCAGCAGCCAAGCCCCTCCTCTATCCGGGGAGCTGTTTTTT.

The rearrangement uses TRBV15 and TRBJ2-2; 9 nucleotides align to TRBD1. This CDR3 has 17 amino acids. The germline V gene encodes CDR1 LNHNV and CDR2 YYDKDF (reference sequence). With V trimmed by 6 bases and J by 5 bases, 13 bases remained unmatched. Here the CDR3 DNA reads TGTGCCACCAGTCCCGAAATTCTGGGGACAGGGACCGGGGAGCTGTTTTTT. Translation: CATSPEILGTGTGELFF.

This sequence joins TRBV19 and TRBJ2-7, with D possibly matching TRBD1 (5 bases). Germline CDR1 LNHDA, CDR2 SQIVND (reference sequence). This CDR3 comprises 13 residues. With 3 bases removed from V and 3 bases from J, the gap between germline ends came to 9 bases. CDR3 nucleotides: TGTGCCAGTAGTATCGGGCAGGGCTACGAGCAGTACTTC. Translation: CASSIGQGYEQYF.